This TCR beta chain derives from a study of T cells in narcolepsy. About the research overall: Healthy controls were enrolled alongside patients with narcolepsy type 1 or type 2. Findings of the study overall: Same-patient CSF and blood CD4+ T cell clonotypes included HCRT-specific and TRIB2-specific autoreactive ones. No autoreactive T cell clone sequences appeared in some memory CD4+ repertoires.

Clones were sequenced by immunoSEQ multiplex PCR, and TCRdb holds only the in-frame ones, with some missing. The sample consists of approximately 28,000 clones, about four fifths of them appearing once. This CDR3 comprises 12 residues. Trimming left V 5 bases short and J 5 bases short, with 8 bases between. Germline loops: CDR1 MNHEY, CDR2 SVGAGI. Of note for this clone: Its target is not known.

The source material was memory (CD45RA-) CD4+ T cells from blood. The genes are TRBV6-5 and TRBJ2-3; D is uncertain. This TCR was sampled from a human donor in good health. CDR3 loop: CASSESGDTQYF. The CDR3 nucleotides read TGTGCCAGCAGTGAATCAGGAGATACGCAGTATTTT.